One and the same sample provided the 10 T cell receptor beta chains below, sequenced in a study of T cell responses to AZD1222 COVID-19 vaccine. Measured with immunoSEQ multiplex PCR; TCRdb has only the in-frame clones, and not every one. The sample includes around 80,000 clones, approximately 85% seen only once; the top ten take less than 11%. The sample here was peripheral blood, taken 28 days after the second AZD1222 dose. These TCRs come from an adult who received the AZD1222 COVID-19 vaccine.

The V gene is TRBV10-3, the J gene TRBJ2-5, with 8 bases identical to TRBD1. Judging by the DNA end, TRBJ2-7 fits better; the J call may be wrong. The germline gives CDR1 ENHRY, CDR2 SYGVKD. The CDR3 spans 15 residues. The CDR3 here is CAISEDRGAAYEQYF. In DNA, the CDR3 is TGTGCCATCAGTGAGGACAGGGGAGCGGCCTACGAGCAGTACTTC.

The chain combines TRBV2 with TRBJ1-1; 7 nucleotides agree with TRBD1. J lost 6 bases, V lost 6 bases, and 19 bases had no gene match. CDR1 is SNHLY, CDR2 FYNNEI, per germline. The CDR3 extends over 17 amino acids. CDR3 sequence (DNA): TGTGCCAGCAGGGACGACAGGGAGGGGCCCTTGAAGTCTGAAGCTTTCTTT. It translates to CASRDDREGPLKSEAFF.

The J gene is TRBJ1-6, the V gene TRBV9; no firm D call. The V end was cut by 0 bases, the J end by 13 bases, with 14 bases between. Germline loops: CDR1 SGDLS, CDR2 YYNGEE. The CDR3 consists of 14 residues. The CDR3 sequence: CASSVDDWLGPLHF. DNA of the CDR3: TGTGCCAGCAGCGTAGATGATTGGTTGGGGCCCCTCCACTTT. Variable domain in full (rest from reference TRBV9 and TRBJ1-6): DSGVTQTPKHLITATGQRVTLRCSPRSGDLSVYWYQQSLDQGLQFLIQYYNGEERAKGNILERFSAQQFPDLHSELNLSSLELGDSALYFCASSVDDWLGPLHFGNGTRLTVT.

For this clone: The sample has other DNA sequences that encode this CDR3 too. This chain links TRBV28 with TRBJ2-6, with D uncertain. This CDR3 is 13 amino acids long. The germline V gene encodes CDR1 MDHEN and CDR2 SYDVKM. The V end was cut by 5 bases, the J end by 2 bases, with 4 bases between. DNA for the CDR3: TGTGCCAGCAGTCGGCCTGGGGCCAACGTCCTGACTTTC. Translated: CASSRPGANVLTF.

The CDR3 DNA is TGTGCCAGCAGTTTTAGACAGGGGAGAGATACGCAGTATTTT. This sequence encodes CASSFRQGRDTQYF. The rearrangement joins TRBV6-5 to TRBJ2-3; 8 positions match TRBD1. Looked up from germline, CDR1 is MNHEY and CDR2 is SVGAGI. The CDR3 is made up of 14 amino acids. V lost 4 bases to trimming and J lost 5 bases; unmatched junction nucleotides: 5.

The rearrangement uses TRBV5-4 and TRBJ2-7; maybe TRBD2 (5 bases). Germline assignment: CDR1 SGHNT and CDR2 YYREEE (reference sequence). The CDR3 sequence is 11 residues long. Trimming removed 6 bases from V and 6 bases from J, with 10 bases in between. The CDR3 here is CASIDGLEQYF. The CDR3, as DNA: TGTGCCAGCATCGACGGACTCGAGCAGTACTTC.

This rearrangement joins TRBV20-1 to TRBJ1-6; TRBD1 might be the D (5 bases). This CDR3 has 11 amino acids. CDR1 is DFQATT and CDR2 is SNEGSKA in the germline V gene (reference sequence). V gave up 5 bases and J gave up 8 bases, with 7 bases separating them. The CDR3 spells CSAPGDSPLHF. CDR3 DNA: TGCAGTGCTCCGGGGGATTCACCCCTCCACTTT.

V is TRBV14 and J is TRBJ2-1, with 12 bases matching TRBD2. The CDR3 runs 15 residues. Germline values: CDR1 SGHDN, CDR2 FVKESK. Germline trimming cut 4 bases from V and 5 bases from J; bases unmatched to any gene: 3. The CDR3 DNA reads as TGTGCCAGCAGCCGATGGACTAGCGGGGACAATGAGCAGTTCTTC. Its translation: CASSRWTSGDNEQFF.

This chain uses TRBV4-1 with TRBJ1-2; 9 bases agree with TRBD1. Trimming removed 0 bases from V and 4 bases from J; junction bases left unmatched: 9. Germline loops: CDR1 MGHRA, CDR2 YSYEKL. The CDR3 consists of 17 residues. The CDR3 bases are TGCGCCAGCAGCCAAGATGACAGGGGGTTCTCCCCCTATGGCTACACCTTC. Its protein is CASSQDDRGFSPYGYTF.

The table lists this clone with a few counts. V gene TRBV7-9 combines with J gene TRBJ1-2; 7 bases align to TRBD1. Germline V gene lookup returns CDR1 SEHNR and CDR2 FQNEAQ (reference sequence). This CDR3 has 13 amino acids. Losses at the gene ends were 5 bases for V and 2 bases for J; bases not matched to a gene: 2. CDR3 coding DNA: TGTGCCAGCAGCCCGGGACAGAACTATGGCTACACCTTC. Amino acid sequence: CASSPGQNYGYTF.